The 14 T cell receptor beta chains below were found in one sample sequenced in a study of PD-L1 blockade in urothelial cancer. TCRdb's copy holds only in-frame clones and misses some; the assay was immunoSEQ multiplex PCR. The repertoire includes around 70,000 clones, around four fifths of them detected once, and 4% to 5% sits in the top ten. The input for sequencing was PBMCs, taken around atezolizumab (anti-PD-L1) treatment. The receptor set was obtained from a man aged 65 to 85 with urothelial cancer.

This clone has a handful of counts. V is TRBV30 and J is TRBJ1-2, with D possibly being TRBD1 (6 bases). The CDR3 loop spans 17 amino acids. The V end was cut by 1 base, the J end by 5 bases, with 23 bases between. The germline gives CDR1 GTSNPN, CDR2 SVGIG (reference sequence). The CDR3 region is CAWSEITGLGVTYGYTF. The CDR3 region has the DNA TGTGCCTGGAGTGAAATCACAGGGCTGGGAGTAACTTATGGCTACACCTTC. Full variable domain (remainder filled in from reference TRBV30 and TRBJ1-2): SQTIHQWPATLVQPVGSPLSLECTVEGTSNPNLYWYRQAAGRGLQLLFYSVGIGQISSEVPQNLSASRPQDRQFILSSKKLLLSDSGFYLCAWSEITGLGVTYGYTFGSGTRLTVV.

V usage is TRBV4-1 and J usage is TRBJ1-2, with D perhaps matching TRBD1 (5 bases). The V end was cut by 0 bases, the J end by 5 bases, with 10 bases between. Per the germline V gene, CDR1 is MGHRA and CDR2 is YSYEKL. This CDR3 contains 14 residues. DNA of the CDR3: TGCGCCAGCAGCCAAGAAGGGCAGGGTTATGGCTACACCTTC. This translates into CASSQEGQGYGYTF.

V gene TRBV15 combines with J gene TRBJ1-2, with D hard to call. V lost 5 bases and J 6 bases, leaving 19 bases between the germline ends. CDR1 LNHNV and CDR2 YYDKDF come from the germline V gene (reference sequence). CDR3 length equals 15 residues. The CDR3 loop is CATSENSIIQDGYTF. For the CDR3, the DNA is TGTGCCACCAGCGAAAATTCGATAATTCAGGATGGCTACACCTTC.

V is TRBV28 and J is TRBJ2-1; tentative D call: TRBD2 (5 bases). In germline, CDR1 is MDHEN, CDR2 SYDVKM. Deletions cut 7 bases from V and 5 bases from J, with 12 bases between. The CDR3 has 13 residues. The CDR3 loop is CASIRTLNNEQFF. CDR3 bases: TGTGCCAGCATCAGGACTTTAAACAATGAGCAGTTCTTC.

The chain uses TRBV10-1 and TRBJ2-5, with a possible D match to TRBD1 (6 bases). The CDR3 is 13 residues long. Trimming took off 3 bases at V and 7 bases at J, with 12 bases between the two ends. Germline CDR1 reads WNHNN; CDR2 reads SYGVQD (reference sequence). In DNA, the CDR3 is TGCGCCAGCAGTGACAGGGGTACTGGGACCCAGTACTTC. Translated, it gives CASSDRGTGTQYF.

The chain carries TRBV4-2 and TRBJ1-1; 7 bases align to TRBD1. V shed 4 bases, J shed 2 bases, and the junction held 4 bases outside the gene matches. The CDR3 covers 14 residues. In germline, CDR1 is LGHNA, CDR2 YNFKEQ. The CDR3 DNA sequence: TGTGCCAGCAGCCTACAGGGGTCTAACACTGAAGCTTTCTTT. The encoded protein is CASSLQGSNTEAFF.

In this sample, this clone turned up a few times. V is TRBV6-5 and J is TRBJ1-2, with 9 nucleotides matching TRBD1. Germline V CDR1 and CDR2: MNHEY, SVGAGI. Trimming cost V 5 bases and J 8 bases; bases outside gene matches: 9. The CDR3 loop spans 14 amino acids. The CDR3 coding sequence is TGTGCCAGCAGTCTCTGGGACAGGGAAGGCGGCTACACCTTC. This codes for CASSLWDREGGYTF.

This clone was counted between two and nine times. This chain joins TRBV15 and TRBJ1-2; 12 bases agree with TRBD1. Germline V lookup: CDR1 LNHNV, CDR2 YYDKDF (reference sequence). After removal of 3 bases from V and 8 bases from J, the junction contained 4 bases not matched to a gene. The CDR3 length is 14 residues. Written as DNA, the CDR3 is TGTGCCACCAGCAGGGGACAGGGGGCTGGCGGCTACACCTTC. Translated, it gives CATSRGQGAGGYTF.

The chain joins TRBV28 to TRBJ1-2; 7 nucleotides align to TRBD1. The germline gives CDR1 MDHEN, CDR2 SYDVKM. CDR3 length equals 16 residues. V was pared by 2 bases and J by 8 bases, with 14 bases of the junction left unmatched. The CDR3 sequence is CASSLSGKGAVSGYTF. The CDR3 nucleotides are TGTGCCAGCAGTTTAAGTGGAAAGGGGGCGGTTTCGGGCTACACCTTC.

Note on this clone: Other DNA sequences of this sample code for an identical CDR3. J is TRBJ2-3 and V is TRBV27; D is possibly TRBD2 (6 bases). This CDR3 contains 15 residues. V lost 2 bases to trimming and J lost 2 bases, with 11 bases between them. Per germline, CDR1 MNHEY and CDR2 SMNVEV (reference sequence). As DNA, the CDR3 is TGTGCCAGCAGTTTAGGGGGGAGTATCACAGATACGCAGTATTTT. This codes for CASSLGGSITDTQYF.

The chain has TRBV5-6 and TRBJ1-1; D not certain. Per germline, CDR1 SGHDT and CDR2 YYEEEE. The CDR3 covers 12 residues. V was cut by 5 bases and J by 6 bases, with 11 bases left in between. The CDR3 loop reads CASSPGSAEAFF. The CDR3 DNA is TGTGCCAGCAGTCCGGGGAGCGCTGAAGCTTTCTTT.

This sequence joins TRBV29-1 and TRBJ1-2; TRBD1 agrees at 7 bases. The V gene's germline CDR1 is SQVTM and CDR2 ANQGSEA. The length of the CDR3 is 13 residues. V trimming: 7 bases; J trimming: 1 base; junction bases outside the gene matches: 6. The CDR3 coding sequence is TGCAGCGCCCGCCGACAGGGTAACTATGGCTACACCTTC. This codes for CSARRQGNYGYTF.

This clone was seen only once. The CDR3 DNA reads TGTGCCAGTTCGGGACTAGCGGACCCAACAGATACGCAGTATTTT. It is translated as CASSGLADPTDTQYF. The genes are TRBV19 and TRBJ2-3, with 11 positions matching TRBD2. Trimming cost V 8 bases and J 3 bases; bases outside gene matches: 7. The germline CDR1 and CDR2 sequences are LNHDA and SQIVND (reference sequence). The CDR3 is 15 residues long.

This chain joins TRBV28 and TRBJ2-7; D perhaps matches TRBD2 (6 bases). Trimming took 6 bases from V and 3 from J, leaving 21 bases between them. The CDR3 extends over 16 amino acids. Germline V CDR1 and CDR2: MDHEN, SYDVKM. Here the CDR3 reads CASSPTGGTEHYEQYF. Written as DNA, the CDR3 is TGTGCCAGCAGCCCGACGGGCGGGACGGAACACTACGAGCAGTACTTC. The complete variable domain, with remaining parts taken from reference TRBV28 and TRBJ2-7, reads DVKVTQSSRYLVKRTGEKVFLECVQDMDHENMFWYRQDPGLGLRLIYFSYDVKMKEKGDIPEGYSVSREKKERFSLILESASTNQTSMYLCASSPTGGTEHYEQYFGPGTRLTVT.